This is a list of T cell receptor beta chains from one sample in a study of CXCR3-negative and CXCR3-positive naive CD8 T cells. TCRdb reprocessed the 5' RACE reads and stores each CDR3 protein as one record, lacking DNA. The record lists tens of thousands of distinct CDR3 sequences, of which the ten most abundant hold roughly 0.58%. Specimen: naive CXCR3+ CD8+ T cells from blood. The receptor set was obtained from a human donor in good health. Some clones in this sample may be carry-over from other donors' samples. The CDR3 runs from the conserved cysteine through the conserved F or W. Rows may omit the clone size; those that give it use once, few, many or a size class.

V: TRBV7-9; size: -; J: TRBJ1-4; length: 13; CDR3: CASSLVGDEKLFF
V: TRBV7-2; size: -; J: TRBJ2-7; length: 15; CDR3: CASSSQLGGFHEQYF
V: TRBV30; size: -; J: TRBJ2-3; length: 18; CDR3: CAWTLQSGQATLKDTQYF
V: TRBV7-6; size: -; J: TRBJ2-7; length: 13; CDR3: CASSQKAVYEQYF
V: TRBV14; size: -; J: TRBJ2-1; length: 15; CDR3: CASSQGTSGWEEQFF
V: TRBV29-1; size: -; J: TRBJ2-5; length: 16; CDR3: CSVDGRQGAGQETQYF
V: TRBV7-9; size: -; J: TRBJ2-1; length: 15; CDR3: CASSNPGQTYNEQFF
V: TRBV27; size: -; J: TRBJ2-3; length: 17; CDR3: CASSLYPGTFSTDTQYF
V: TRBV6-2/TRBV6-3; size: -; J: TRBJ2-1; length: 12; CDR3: CASSYLGLRALF
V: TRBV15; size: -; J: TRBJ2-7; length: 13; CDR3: CATSRAGVYEQYF
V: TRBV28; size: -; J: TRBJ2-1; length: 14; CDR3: CASTSRVYGGEQFF
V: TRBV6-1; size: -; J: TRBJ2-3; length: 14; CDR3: CVSSGHRGRDTQYF
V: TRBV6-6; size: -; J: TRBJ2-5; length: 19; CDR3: CASSYSSSHQDNPQETQYF
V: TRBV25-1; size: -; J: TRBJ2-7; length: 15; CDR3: CASSDTGTRSYEQYF
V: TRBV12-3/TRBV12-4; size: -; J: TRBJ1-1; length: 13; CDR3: CAASGDRGTEAFF
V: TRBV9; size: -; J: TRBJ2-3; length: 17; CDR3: CASSPPGSGGITDTQYF
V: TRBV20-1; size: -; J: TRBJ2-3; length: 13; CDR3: CSAPGLDPDTQYF
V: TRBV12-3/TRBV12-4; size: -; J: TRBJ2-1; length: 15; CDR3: CASSTTGLSDNEQFF
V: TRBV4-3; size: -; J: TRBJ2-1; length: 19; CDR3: CASSQPLGTSGGEYNEQFF
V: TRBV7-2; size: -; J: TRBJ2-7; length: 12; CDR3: CASSPLSYEQYF
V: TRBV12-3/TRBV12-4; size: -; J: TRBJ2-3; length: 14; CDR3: CASSLGVSTDTQYF
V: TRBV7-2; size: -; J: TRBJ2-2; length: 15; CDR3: CASSSGRGNTGELFF
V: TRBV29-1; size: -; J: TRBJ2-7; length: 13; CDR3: CSVRDYYSYEQYF
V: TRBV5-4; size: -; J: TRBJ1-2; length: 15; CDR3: CASSLEPGISYGYTF
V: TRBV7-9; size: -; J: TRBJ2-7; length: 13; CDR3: CASSSREAWEQYF
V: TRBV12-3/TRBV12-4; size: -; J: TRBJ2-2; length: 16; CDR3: CASSPRDRGDTGELFF
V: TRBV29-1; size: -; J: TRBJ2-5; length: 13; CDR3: CSVGSGLAETQYF
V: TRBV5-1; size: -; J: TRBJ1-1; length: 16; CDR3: CASSLFRPPKNTEAFF
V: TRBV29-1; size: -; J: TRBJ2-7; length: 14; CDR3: CSVEEAGDSYEQYF
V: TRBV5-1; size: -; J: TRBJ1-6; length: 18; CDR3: CASSSPEAPLEGISPLHF
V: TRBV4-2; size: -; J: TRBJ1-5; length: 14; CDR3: CARSKTGGSQPQHF
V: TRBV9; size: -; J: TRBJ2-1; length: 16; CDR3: CASSVVEAGATNKQFF
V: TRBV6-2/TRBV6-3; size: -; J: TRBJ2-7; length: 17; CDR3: CASSYSGQGPSWYEQYF
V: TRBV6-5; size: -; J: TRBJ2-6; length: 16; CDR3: CASSYTGGYGANVLTF
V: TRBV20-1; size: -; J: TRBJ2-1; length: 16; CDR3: CSALGQTSGPYNEQFF
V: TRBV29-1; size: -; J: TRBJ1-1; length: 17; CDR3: CSVDSLGWGQPDTEAFF
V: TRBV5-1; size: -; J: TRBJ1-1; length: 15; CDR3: CASSPTGVDRTEAFF
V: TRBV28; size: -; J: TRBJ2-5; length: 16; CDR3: CASRNSGGRIQETQYF
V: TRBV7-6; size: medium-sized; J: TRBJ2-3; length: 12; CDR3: CASSESGVTQYF
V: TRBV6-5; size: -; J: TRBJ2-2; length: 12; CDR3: CASMEAAGELFF
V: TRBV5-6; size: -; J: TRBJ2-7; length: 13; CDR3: CASSFPLGDEQYF
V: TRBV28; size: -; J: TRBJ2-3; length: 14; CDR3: CASSLLTSTDTQYF
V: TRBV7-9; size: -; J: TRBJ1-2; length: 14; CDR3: CASSITGTSDGYTF
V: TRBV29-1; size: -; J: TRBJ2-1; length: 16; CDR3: CSVEPSGVLPYNEQFF
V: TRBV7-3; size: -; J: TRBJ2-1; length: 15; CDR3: CASSSRWTSVDEQFF
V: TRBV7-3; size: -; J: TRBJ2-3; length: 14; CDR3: CASSSLGTTDTQYF
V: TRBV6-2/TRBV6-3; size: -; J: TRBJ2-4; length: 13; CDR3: CASRGGLINIQYF
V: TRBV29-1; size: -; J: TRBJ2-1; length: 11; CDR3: CRASGVNEQFF
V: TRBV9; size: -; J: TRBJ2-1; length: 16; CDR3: CASSYSGGIDNNEQFF
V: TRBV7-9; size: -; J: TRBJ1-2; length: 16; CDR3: CASSSDSLLLIYGYTF
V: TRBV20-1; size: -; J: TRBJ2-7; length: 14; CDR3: CSASPPGVDHEQYF
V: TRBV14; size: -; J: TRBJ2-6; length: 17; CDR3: CASSHRPLNSGANVLTF
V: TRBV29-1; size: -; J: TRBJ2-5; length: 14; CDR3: CSVVLAGDQETQYF
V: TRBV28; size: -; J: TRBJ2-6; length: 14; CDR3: CASSPLLQANVLTF
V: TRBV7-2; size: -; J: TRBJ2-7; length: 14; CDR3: CASSLGSSLDEQYF